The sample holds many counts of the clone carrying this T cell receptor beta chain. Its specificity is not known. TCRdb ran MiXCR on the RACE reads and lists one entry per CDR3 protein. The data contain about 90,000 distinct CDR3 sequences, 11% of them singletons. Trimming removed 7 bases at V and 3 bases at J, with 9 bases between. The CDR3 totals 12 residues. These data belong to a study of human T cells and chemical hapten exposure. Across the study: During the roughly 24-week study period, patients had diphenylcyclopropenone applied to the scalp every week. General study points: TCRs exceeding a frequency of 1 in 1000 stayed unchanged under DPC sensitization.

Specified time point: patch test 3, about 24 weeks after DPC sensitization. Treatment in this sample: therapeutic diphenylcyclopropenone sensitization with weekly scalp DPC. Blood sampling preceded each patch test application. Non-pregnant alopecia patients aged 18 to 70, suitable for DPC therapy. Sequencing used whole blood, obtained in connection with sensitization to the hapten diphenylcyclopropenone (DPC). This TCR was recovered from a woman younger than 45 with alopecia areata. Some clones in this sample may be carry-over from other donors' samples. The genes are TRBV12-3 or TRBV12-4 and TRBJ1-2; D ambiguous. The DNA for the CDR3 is TGTGCCAGCAAGGGCAGCTACTATGGCTACACCTTC. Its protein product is CASKGSYYGYTF.